Listed below are T cell receptor beta chains from one sample, sequenced in a study of shared clonotypes between healthy human individuals. Profiled with immunoSEQ multiplex PCR; TCRdb holds only in-frame clones, not every one. The sample includes around 2,000,000 clones, just under 95% of them seen just once. The specimen sequenced was naive CD8+ T cells sorted from blood. The origin of the receptors is a man aged 18 to 35 in good health. The conserved cysteine and the conserved F or W are not part of the CDR3 here. Fields, in order: CDR3 protein, V gene.

ASSLARTSLDQY	TRBV7-9
ASEDTIY	TRBV25-1
ASSAYTSNEQF	TRBV10-1
ASSPRDSKPTGELF	TRBV9
ASSTNAEGGSNEQF	TRBV27
ASSFAGGTEAF	TRBV28
ASSLTSWDTQY	TRBV13
ASSPGGFSGANVLT	TRBV7-6
ASSLGLAVTGELF	TRBV6-6
ASSEGDYYNEQF	TRBV9
ASSASAGGGTGELF	TRBV5-4
ASSQARIQETQY	TRBV4-3
ASSPPPAGGIGNEQF	TRBV7-8
ASPAGIQETQY	TRBV2
ASSQDEGIDFYNSPLH	TRBV4-3
ASSLAGDYNEKLF	TRBV11-2
ASSDRTTNTGELF	TRBV2
ASSLAVNSPLH	TRBV9
ASSLGGGPQH	TRBV5-5
ASSSTRTGRHLIDEQF	TRBV7-9
AISSGTTQETQY	TRBV10-3
ASSSGGYSNQPQH	TRBV6-6
ASSPDPGSGNTIY	TRBV5-4
ASSEVSETPSLSSYNSPLH	TRBV6-1
ATSGFTDLYGYT	TRBV15
ASSDPGGDDYGYT	TRBV9
ASSPNREETQY	TRBV18
AWSLGTGQGAHEQF	TRBV30
ASSLDPPGLVEQY	TRBV11-3
ASSSGLAGGPHDTQY	TRBV7-9
ASSTAGGTDTQY	TRBV25-1
ASSLGTGRQPQH	TRBV28
ASSQGPLRYEQY	TRBV4-1
ASSIEAGGVYEQY	TRBV19
ASSSGAYNSPLH	TRBV5-4
ASSGDRAHEQY	TRBV5-5
ASSVAAQGSTDTQY	TRBV9
ASSPDRGTNTGELF	TRBV7-2
ASSPGENEQF	TRBV11-3
ASSAWDRLNEKLF	TRBV9
ASSYFWQETQY	TRBV6-6
ASSEAVSGTDTQY	TRBV6-1
AISESRSAGGPDTGELF	TRBV10-3
ASSPGTHSNQPQH	TRBV7-9
ASSQGTGGLSYEQY	TRBV4-1
ASGRAPANTGELF	TRBV30
ASSYEGSGEQY	TRBV6-5
ASSETFGTPEYEQY	TRBV2
ASSTGQGPGNIQY	TRBV9